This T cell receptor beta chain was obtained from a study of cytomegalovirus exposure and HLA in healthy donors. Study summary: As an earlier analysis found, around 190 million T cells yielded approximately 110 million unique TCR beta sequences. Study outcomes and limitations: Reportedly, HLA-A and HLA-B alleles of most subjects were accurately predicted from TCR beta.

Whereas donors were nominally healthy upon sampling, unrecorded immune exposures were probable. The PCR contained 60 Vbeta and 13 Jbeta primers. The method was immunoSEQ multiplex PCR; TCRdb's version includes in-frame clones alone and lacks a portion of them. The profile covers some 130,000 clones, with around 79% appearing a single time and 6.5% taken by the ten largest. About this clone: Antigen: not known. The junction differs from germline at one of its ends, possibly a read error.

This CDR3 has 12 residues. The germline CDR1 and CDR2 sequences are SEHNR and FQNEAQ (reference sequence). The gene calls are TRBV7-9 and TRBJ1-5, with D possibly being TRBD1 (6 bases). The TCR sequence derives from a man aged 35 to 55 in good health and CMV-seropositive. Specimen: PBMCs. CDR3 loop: CSSSNRDQPQHF. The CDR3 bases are TGTTCCAGCAGCAACAGGGATCAGCCCCAGCATTTT.